The 32 T cell receptor beta chains given below trace back to one sample, sequenced in a study of T cell changes during pregnancy in multiple sclerosis. Profiled with immunoSEQ multiplex PCR; TCRdb holds only in-frame clones, not every one. This sample has under 40,000 clones, with approximately 93% found just once. Sequenced here: CD8+ T cells from peripheral blood mononuclear cells, sampled in the third trimester of pregnancy. Receptors were obtained from a female donor with multiple sclerosis, enrolled in a pregnancy study.

The CDR3 sequence is CAISGGSSSTDTQYF. The CDR3 nucleotides are TGTGCCATCAGTGGGGGCAGTTCTAGCACAGATACGCAGTATTTT. The chain uses TRBV10-3 and TRBJ2-3; possibly TRBD1 for D (5 bases). Germline V gives CDR1 ENHRY, CDR2 SYGVKD. V was pared by 4 bases and J by 0 bases, with 11 bases between. The CDR3 length is 15 residues.

V is TRBV6-4 and J is TRBJ2-1, with 8 bases that match TRBD2. V lost 3 bases and J lost 0; bases outside the gene matches: 1. The CDR3 is 15 residues long. In germline, CDR1 is MRHNA, CDR2 SNTAGT. The CDR3 loop is CASSEAGGSYNEQFF. The CDR3 DNA reads TGTGCCAGCAGTGAGGCGGGGGGCTCCTACAATGAGCAGTTCTTC.

The chain joins TRBV13 to TRBJ2-7; 13 bases fit TRBD2. The CDR3 sequence is 15 residues long. V lost 6 bases, J lost 4 bases, and 6 bases stayed unmatched. In germline, CDR1 is PRHDT, CDR2 FYEKMQ (reference sequence). The CDR3 spells CASRNRGLAGYEQYF. As DNA, the CDR3 is TGTGCCAGCAGAAATAGGGGACTAGCGGGATACGAGCAGTACTTC.

The chain uses TRBV9 and TRBJ1-4; possibly TRBD1 for D (5 bases). Deletions cut 3 bases from V and 8 bases from J, with 11 bases between. CDR1 and CDR2 from the germline V gene are SGDLS and YYNGEE. The CDR3 loop spans 13 amino acids. The CDR3 DNA reads TGTGCCAGCAGCGATTCGGGGGACGAAAAACTGTTTTTT. Translation: CASSDSGDEKLFF.

V usage is TRBV6-5 and J usage is TRBJ2-7; a possible D gene is TRBD2 (5 bases). The CDR3 runs to 14 residues. Deletions cut 4 bases from V and 7 bases from J, with 17 bases between. In germline, CDR1 is MNHEY, CDR2 SVGAGI. Here the CDR3 DNA reads TGTGCCAGCAGTTCGAGGACTTCGCAGTGGGAGCAGTACTTC. Translated: CASSSRTSQWEQYF.

A single count supports this clone. This chain uses TRBV6-1 with TRBJ2-5, with TRBD1 as a possible D gene (5 bases). V lost 3 bases to trimming and J lost 1 base, with 12 bases between them. This CDR3 contains 15 residues. The germline gives CDR1 MNHNS, CDR2 SASEGT. The CDR3 DNA follows: TGTGCCAGCAGTGAGATAACAGGAGCCCAAGAGACCCAGTACTTC. It codes for CASSEITGAQETQYF.

The rearrangement uses TRBV10-1 and TRBJ2-7, with D possibly being TRBD1 or TRBD2 (5 bases each). CDR1 and CDR2 (germline): WNHNN, SYGVQD (reference sequence). Trimming took off 6 bases at V and 3 bases at J, with 15 bases between the two ends. CDR3 length equals 14 residues. The CDR3 sequence is CASREDVGDYEQYF. Here the CDR3 DNA reads TGCGCCAGCAGGGAGGATGTAGGGGACTACGAGCAGTACTTC.

The chain carries TRBV6-1 and TRBJ2-3; TRBD2 matches 8 bases. CDR1 and CDR2 from the germline V gene are MNHNS and SASEGT. J was trimmed by 5 bases and V by 0 bases; bases with no gene match: 10. The CDR3 consists of 17 residues. The CDR3 DNA reads as TGTGCCAGCAGTGAAGCACTACCCCTAGCGGGTGAAGATACGCAGTATTTT. Its protein product is CASSEALPLAGEDTQYF.

J is TRBJ2-5 and V is TRBV4-1; maybe TRBD2 (7 bases). The germline V gene encodes CDR1 MGHRA and CDR2 YSYEKL. With 3 bases removed from V and 2 bases from J, the gap between germline ends came to 31 bases. The CDR3 consists of 21 residues. CDR3 sequence: CASSHKTTGPPGWGGQETQYF. The DNA of the CDR3 is TGCGCCAGCAGCCATAAAACTACAGGGCCGCCTGGGTGGGGGGGACAAGAGACCCAGTACTTC.

The chain couples TRBV2 to TRBJ2-5, with TRBD1 as a possible D gene (6 bases). Deletions cut 6 bases from V and 0 bases from J, with 8 bases between. The germline CDR1 and CDR2 sequences are SNHLY and FYNNEI. The CDR3 has 13 amino acids. The CDR3 here is CASSTGYQETQYF. The CDR3, as DNA: TGTGCCAGCAGCACAGGGTACCAAGAGACCCAGTACTTC. The whole variable domain, remainder taken from reference TRBV2 and TRBJ2-5, is EPEVTQTPSHQVTQMGQEVILRCVPISNHLYFYWYRQILGQKVEFLVSFYNNEISEKSEIFDDQFSVERPDGSNFTLKIRSTKLEDSAMYFCASSTGYQETQYFGPGTRLLVL.

The CDR3 is CASSVADNQPQHF. CDR3 nucleotide sequence: TGTGCCAGCAGCGTGGCGGACAATCAGCCCCAGCATTTT. V usage is TRBV9 and J usage is TRBJ1-5; D not resolved. Germline CDR1 reads SGDLS; CDR2 reads YYNGEE. The CDR3 loop spans 13 amino acids. Between the trimmed V and J ends, which lost 2 bases and 3 bases, there was a span of 6 bases.

The rearrangement links TRBV6-1 to TRBJ2-7; 9 bases fit TRBD1. Looked up from germline, CDR1 is MNHNS and CDR2 is SASEGT. With 6 bases clipped from V and 6 bases from J, the junction kept 9 bases outside the gene matches. This CDR3 is 14 amino acids long. CDR3 sequence reads: CASRDRGIIFEQYF. The CDR3 nucleotides are TGTGCCAGCAGGGACAGGGGAATTATATTCGAGCAGTACTTC.

The genes are TRBV27 and TRBJ2-7; TRBD1 matches 9 bases. Looked up from germline, CDR1 is MNHEY and CDR2 is SMNVEV (reference sequence). After removal of 3 bases from V and 2 bases from J, the junction contained 5 bases not matched to a gene. CDR3 length: 15 amino acids. In DNA, the CDR3 is TGTGCCAGCAGTTTGGCCGGACAGGGGACCTACGAGCAGTACTTC. Amino acid sequence: CASSLAGQGTYEQYF.

This chain links TRBV29-1 with TRBJ1-2; possible D gene TRBD1, 6 bases. The CDR3 extends over 13 amino acids. Germline lookup yields CDR1 SQVTM and CDR2 ANQGSEA. Trimming stripped 6 bases from V and 0 bases from J, with 11 bases between. DNA of the CDR3: TGCAGCGTAAGACAGGTTACTAACTATGGCTACACCTTC. Translated, it gives CSVRQVTNYGYTF.

The rearrangement joins TRBV15 to TRBJ2-3; a possible D gene is TRBD1 (6 bases). The CDR3 runs 15 residues. Trimming left V 2 bases short and J 4 bases short, with 13 bases between. Germline V gene data show CDR1 as LNHNV and CDR2 as YYDKDF (reference sequence). The CDR3 nucleotides are TGTGCCACCAGCAGACAGACAGGACACGCAGATACGCAGTATTTT. Translated, it gives CATSRQTGHADTQYF.

This clone was picked up one time. This chain connects TRBV7-3 to TRBJ2-5; 7 bases agree with TRBD2. Trimming took 2 bases from V and 5 from J; bases not matched to a gene: 8. This CDR3 has 15 amino acids. Per the germline V gene, CDR1 is SGHTA and CDR2 is FQGTGA. CDR3 coding DNA: TGTGCCAGCAGCTTATTCGCGGGGGTGAGGGAGACCCAGTACTTC. This codes for CASSLFAGVRETQYF. Using reference TRBV7-3 and TRBJ2-5 for the parts outside the CDR3, the full variable domain is GAGVSQTPSNKVTEKGKYVELRCDPISGHTALYWYRQSLGQGPEFLIYFQGTGAADDSGLPNDRFFAVRPEGSVSTLKIQRTERGDSAVYLCASSLFAGVRETQYFGPGTRLLVL.

The chain carries TRBV6-6 and TRBJ2-2; D perhaps matches TRBD1 (5 bases). CDR3 length equals 16 residues. The V end lost 0 bases, the J end lost 0 bases, and 8 bases lay between the germline ends. CDR1 and CDR2 from the germline V gene are MNHNY and SVGAGI (reference sequence). For the CDR3, the DNA is TGTGCCAGCAGTTACTCTGACAGCACGAACACCGGGGAGCTGTTTTTT. Its protein product is CASSYSDSTNTGELFF.

This chain joins TRBV4-2 and TRBJ1-6; TRBD1 matches at 9 bases. In germline, CDR1 is LGHNA, CDR2 YNFKEQ. The CDR3 is 17 amino acids. V lost 2 bases to trimming and J lost 1 base; unmatched junction nucleotides: 3. The chain's CDR3 is CASSQSGTGSYNSPLHF. The CDR3 nucleotides read TGTGCCAGCAGCCAATCAGGGACAGGGTCCTATAATTCACCCCTCCACTTT.

This rearrangement joins TRBV2 to TRBJ1-6; D is unclear. Germline CDR1 SNHLY, CDR2 FYNNEI. Trimming cost V 2 bases and J 5 bases, with 10 bases left between them. The CDR3 totals 15 residues. The CDR3 spells CASSEMSSNNSPLHF. In DNA, the CDR3 is TGTGCCAGCAGTGAAATGTCTTCTAATAATTCACCCCTCCACTTT.

The chain has TRBV6-6 and TRBJ2-7; 10 bases align to TRBD2. V trimming: 6 bases; J trimming: 1 base; junction bases outside the gene matches: 3. The CDR3 has 14 residues. Germline CDR1 MNHNY, CDR2 SVGAGI (reference sequence). The CDR3 DNA reads as TGTGCCAGCAGCCCGGGACTAGCGTCCTACGAGCAGTACTTC. This encodes CASSPGLASYEQYF.

The CDR3: CASSRPGQGGETQYF. CDR3 sequence (DNA): TGTGCCAGCAGTAGACCGGGACAGGGTGGTGAGACCCAGTACTTC. The chain is built from TRBV25-1 and TRBJ2-5; 9 bases map to TRBD1. The V gene end was trimmed by 5 bases and the J gene end by 5 bases; junction bases not matched to a gene: 9. Germline CDR1 is MGHDK and CDR2 is SYGVNS. The CDR3 covers 15 residues.

This chain uses TRBV5-4 with TRBJ1-1; the D gene is possibly TRBD1 (6 bases). This CDR3 is built from 13 residues. Germline V CDR1 and CDR2: SGHNT, YYREEE (reference sequence). Trimming took off 4 bases at V and 4 bases at J, with 11 bases between the two ends. CDR3 bases: TGTGCCAGCAGCCCAGGGGAGCGCACTGAAGCTTTCTTT. Amino acid sequence: CASSPGERTEAFF.

The rearrangement uses TRBV2 and TRBJ2-1; the match to TRBD2 covers 9 bases. This CDR3 comprises 15 residues. V was clipped by 10 bases and J by 9 bases; unmatched bases: 16. CDR1 and CDR2 (germline): SNHLY, FYNNEI. The CDR3 DNA follows: TGTGCCATCCCACTCCTCCTGGCGGGGGGGCGTGAGCAGTTCTTC. The encoded protein is CAIPLLLAGGREQFF.

In DNA, the CDR3 is TGTGCCAGCAGCTTAAGAGGGAACACTGAAGCTTTCTTT. Encoded protein: CASSLRGNTEAFF. The chain combines TRBV7-3 with TRBJ1-1; no clear D gene. CDR3 size: 13 residues. Germline CDR1 and CDR2: SGHTA and FQGTGA. V shed 1 base and J shed 1 base, with 4 bases lying between them.

The chain links TRBV6-1 to TRBJ2-2, with D possibly matching TRBD1 (5 bases). Germline values: CDR1 MNHNS, CDR2 SASEGT. The CDR3 is 14 amino acids. V was cut by 2 bases and J by 1 base, with 5 bases left in between. The CDR3 DNA reads TGTGCCAGCAGTGAAACAGGGAACACCGGGGAGCTGTTTTTT. It encodes CASSETGNTGELFF.

This chain links TRBV19 with TRBJ1-1; 9 nucleotides align to TRBD1. CDR1 is LNHDA and CDR2 is SQIVND in the germline V gene (reference sequence). The CDR3 is 16 amino acids. With V trimmed by 3 bases and J by 0 bases, 5 bases remained unmatched. CDR3 sequence reads: CASSIPGTGMNTEAFF. CDR3 DNA sequence: TGTGCCAGTAGTATTCCAGGGACAGGGATGAACACTGAAGCTTTCTTT.

This clone appeared a few times. It is likely a read error, because the conserved phenylalanine at the end of the CDR3 is missing. The DNA is omitted, as the CDR3 cannot be located on it reliably, and the CDR3 follows TCRdb's listing. The chain has TRBV6-1 and TRBJ1-6. The CDR3 has 15 amino acids, counting both end residues. Germline CDR1 is MNHNS and CDR2 is SASEGT. The CDR3 spells CASLRAGKIFGWAQS.

The chain uses TRBV5-1 and TRBJ1-2; D is possibly TRBD1 (5 bases). V shed 2 bases and J shed 5 bases, with 19 bases lying between them. The CDR3 loop spans 16 amino acids. Germline values: CDR1 SGHRS, CDR2 YFSETQ. CDR3 bases: TGCGCCAGCAGCTTTAGGACGGGACTCCGGACGTATGGCTACACCTTC. Encoded protein: CASSFRTGLRTYGYTF. The full variable domain, rest sourced from reference TRBV5-1 and TRBJ1-2, is KAGVTQTPRYLIKTRGQQVTLSCSPISGHRSVSWYQQTPGQGLQFLFEYFSETQRNKGNFPGRFSGRQFSNSRSEMNVSTLELGDSALYLCASSFRTGLRTYGYTFGSGTRLTVV.

The chain has TRBV4-2 and TRBJ1-3, with D hard to call. V lost 4 bases and J lost 2, with 12 bases in between. Germline V gene data show CDR1 as LGHNA and CDR2 as YNFKEQ. The CDR3 spans 15 residues. The CDR3 sequence: CASSLGWEAGNTIYF. The CDR3 region has the DNA TGTGCCAGCAGCCTCGGGTGGGAGGCTGGAAACACCATATATTTT.

This sequence joins TRBV13 and TRBJ2-1, with D perhaps TRBD1 (5 bases). The CDR3 is 15 amino acids. The germline CDR1 and CDR2 sequences are PRHDT and FYEKMQ (reference sequence). V lost 2 bases, J lost 4 bases, and 12 bases lay in between. The CDR3 nucleotides read TGTGCCAGCAGCTTACCCTCGGACAAATACAATGAGCAGTTCTTC. It yields the protein CASSLPSDKYNEQFF.

The CDR3 sequence: CASSQGGAGANTGELFF. CDR3 sequence (DNA): TGCGCCAGCAGCCAAGGGGGGGCGGGGGCGAACACCGGGGAGCTGTTTTTT. The rearrangement joins TRBV4-1 to TRBJ2-2; perhaps TRBD2 as D (7 bases). This CDR3 contains 17 residues. V lost 1 base and J lost 0, with 12 bases in between. Germline V CDR1 and CDR2: MGHRA, YSYEKL.

The rearrangement uses TRBV7-8 and TRBJ1-5; maybe TRBD1 (5 bases). Trimming removed 1 base from V and 4 bases from J, with 11 bases in between. CDR1 is SGHVS and CDR2 is FQNEAQ in the germline V gene. There are 15 residues in the CDR3. The DNA of the CDR3 is TGTGCCAGCAGCTTAGTTCCAGGGTATAATCAGCCCCAGCATTTT. The encoded protein is CASSLVPGYNQPQHF.